Here is one TCR beta chain with its context. TCRdb keeps only in-frame clones here, not all; method: immunoSEQ multiplex PCR. Seen here are under 300,000 clones, around 90% observed once, and the top ten hold about 1.5%. Germline assignment: CDR1 LGHDT and CDR2 YNNKEL (reference sequence). Trimming left V 2 bases short and J 0 bases short, with 7 bases between. The CDR3 is 14 residues long. Study members were between about 18 and 95 years old and lived in about two dozen US regions. The data belong to a study of blood T cell repertoires in COVID-19. Overall study: Sources were T cells, B-cell-depleted T cells, or PBMCs; the material itself was cDNA or gDNA.

The clonotype was recovered from a woman in her forties or fifties who had recovered from COVID-19. The chain uses TRBV3-1 (or the pseudogene TRBV3-2) and TRBJ1-2; D gene ambiguous. The sample consisted of PBMCs or T cells enriched from blood (not recorded which). CDR3: CASSQRPANYGYTF. In nucleotides, the CDR3 is TGTGCCAGCAGCCAACGTCCTGCTAACTATGGCTACACCTTC.